This record covers a single TCR beta chain. Its matching antigen is unknown. The same CDR3 also results from other DNA sequences found in this sample. The data are from a study of cytomegalovirus exposure and HLA in healthy donors. Regarding the study as a whole: Later genetic work tied a missense DCLRE1C variant to beta-chain V and J trimming. It was reported in a later analysis that an Asian-associated ancestry cluster showed fewer N-insertions than the approximately 700-donor mean.

The CDR3 sequence is 13 residues long. The germline gives CDR1 SSHAT, CDR2 FNYEAQ (reference sequence). Between the trimmed V and J ends, which lost 5 bases and 7 bases, there was a span of 12 bases. 60 Vbeta and 13 Jbeta primers were used in PCR. Clones were read by immunoSEQ multiplex PCR, and TCRdb kept only the in-frame ones, dropping some. The repertoire holds about 240,000 clones, with approximately 81% as singletons. The specimen was PBMCs. This clonotype was obtained from a girl aged 2-10 years in good health and CMV-seronegative. This chain joins TRBV7-7 and TRBJ2-1; D might be TRBD2 (6 bases). The CDR3 nucleotides read TGTGCCAGCAGCCCCGGGACTTCAAATGAGCAGTTCTTC. This translates into CASSPGTSNEQFF.